These 2 T cell receptor beta chains were all obtained from the same sample, sequenced in a study of T cell changes during pregnancy in multiple sclerosis. Libraries were prepared by immunoSEQ multiplex PCR; TCRdb keeps only in-frame clonotypes and omits some of them. The sample includes some 41,000 clones, approximately 91% of them seen just once. Sequencing was done on a sample of PBMCs (not recorded whether the cells were cultured). Receptors were obtained from a female donor with multiple sclerosis, enrolled in a pregnancy study.

The chain joins TRBV12-5 to TRBJ1-5; 8 bases are a match to TRBD1. The CDR3 sequence is 19 residues long. Germline assignment: CDR1 LGHNT and CDR2 FRNRAP. The V segment lost 2 bases and the J segment 3 bases; nucleotides outside the gene matches: 15. CDR3 sequence (DNA): TGTGCTAGTGGTTTGTCGGGGGCAGGGGGCGCGAGTAACAATCAGCCCCAGCATTTT. It yields the protein CASGLSGAGGASNNQPQHF.

The V and J genes are TRBV30 and TRBJ2-5, with 12 bases fitting TRBD2. The trim removed 0 bases at V and 4 bases at J, leaving 9 bases unmatched. The CDR3 spans 17 residues. The germline gives CDR1 GTSNPN, CDR2 SVGIG (reference sequence). The CDR3 DNA follows: TGTGCCTGGAGTGTTGGGCTAGCGGGAGGGGCGGGAGAGACCCAGTACTTC. This encodes CAWSVGLAGGAGETQYF.